This T cell receptor (beta chain) was found in a study of T cell responses to AZD1222 COVID-19 vaccine. Study-wide context: Second doses that came at about 4 or about 12 weeks were put together.

Comment on this clone: Its matching antigen is unknown.

CDR3 length equals 14 residues. Trimming removed 7 bases from V and 0 bases from J, with 13 bases in between. Germline CDR1 reads GTSNPN; CDR2 reads SVGIG (reference sequence). TCRdb's table, derived via immunoSEQ multiplex PCR, lists solely in-frame clones and lacks some. The table includes some 62,000 clones, around 75% detected once. Broader study findings: Only after the peak T cell response were repertoires sampled. Two doses of AZD1222 preceded a rise in Spike-specific TCR breadth and depth. Seropositive at baseline were only a handful of AZD1222 recipients.

The V call is TRBV30, the J call TRBJ1-3; D is ambiguous. This material consisted of peripheral blood, taken on day 0 of AZD1222 vaccination. This TCR derives from an adult in good health. CDR3 sequence: CAYRMTSSGNTIYF. The DNA of the CDR3 is TGTGCCTACCGGATGACTAGCTCTGGAAACACCATATATTTT.